Presented here are 17 T cell receptor beta chains from one specimen sequenced in a study of CD8+ T cells in alopecia areata. Described treatment: oral pan-JAK inhibitor, 5-10 mg twice daily. The sequencing template was cDNA reverse transcribed from extracted RNA. Libraries were prepared by immunoSEQ multiplex PCR; TCRdb keeps only in-frame clonotypes and omits some of them. The sample lists under 350,000 clones, roughly 60% occurring once. Sample: CD4+ T cells sorted from blood, taken at week 24, from a patient treated with tofacitinib. The source of these receptors is a human donor with alopecia areata.

The V gene is TRBV5-6, the J gene TRBJ2-3; 8 nucleotides agree with TRBD2. The ends lost 3 bases at V and 6 bases at J; junction bases unmatched: 6. The CDR3 has 14 residues. Germline V lookup: CDR1 SGHDT, CDR2 YYEEEE. The CDR3 region is CASSSGGAGDTQYF. CDR3 nucleotides: TGTGCCAGCAGCTCGGGGGGGGCCGGTGATACGCAGTATTTT.

There are a few counts of this clone. The chain is built from TRBV10-3 and TRBJ2-7, with D tentatively TRBD2 (7 bases). Germline-derived CDR1 and CDR2 are ENHRY and SYGVKD. The length of the CDR3 is 15 residues. V lost 6 bases to trimming and J lost 5 bases, with 20 bases between them. The CDR3: CAISGIRGGLHEQYF. The CDR3 bases are TGTGCCATCAGCGGAATAAGGGGGGGGCTCCACGAGCAGTACTTC.

The sample holds one count of this clone. The V call is TRBV11-2, the J call TRBJ2-3; 9 nucleotides agree with TRBD1. V lost 3 bases to trimming and J lost 5 bases; unmatched junction nucleotides: 3. Germline values: CDR1 SGHAT, CDR2 FQNNGV. The CDR3 is made up of 14 amino acids. CDR3 sequence (DNA): TGTGCCAGCAGCTTGGACAGGGGCCAAGATACGCAGTATTTT. Its translation: CASSLDRGQDTQYF.

The chain uses TRBV28 and TRBJ2-3; 12 bases are a match to TRBD2. Germline values: CDR1 MDHEN, CDR2 SYDVKM. CDR3 size: 15 residues. V was clipped by 10 bases and J by 1 base; unmatched bases: 6. The CDR3 DNA reads as TGTGCCACATCGACTAGCGGGGGACGCACAGATACGCAGTATTTT. It yields the protein CATSTSGGRTDTQYF.

This clone has a single count. The chain has TRBV5-4 and TRBJ2-1; tentatively, D is TRBD2 (6 bases). The length of the CDR3 is 13 residues. In germline, CDR1 is SGHNT, CDR2 YYREEE (reference sequence). Trimming removed 3 bases at V and 4 bases at J, with 8 bases between. This CDR3 is CASSWEAYNEQFF. Written as DNA, the CDR3 is TGTGCCAGCAGCTGGGAGGCGTACAATGAGCAGTTCTTC.

This rearrangement joins TRBV7-9 to TRBJ1-2; TRBD1 is a possible D gene (6 bases). The length of the CDR3 is 17 residues. The V end lost 1 base, the J end lost 6 bases, and 21 bases lay between the germline ends. Germline V CDR1 and CDR2: SEHNR, FQNEAQ (reference sequence). CDR3: CASSLGLVDDRLDGYTF. The DNA of the CDR3 is TGTGCCAGCAGCTTAGGTTTGGTTGATGACAGGTTGGATGGCTACACCTTC.

The sample holds a few counts of this clone. This chain joins TRBV5-1 and TRBJ2-3; either TRBD1 or TRBD2 may supply D (6 bases each). Germline CDR1 and CDR2: SGHRS and YFSETQ. CDR3 length: 14 amino acids. V was cut by 7 bases and J by 2 bases, with 14 bases left in between. This chain's CDR3 is CASSRGTPTDTQYF. DNA for the CDR3: TGCGCCAGCTCCCGGGGGACACCCACAGATACGCAGTATTTT.

V is TRBV11-2 and J is TRBJ2-4; D gene uncertain. The CDR3 is 13 residues long. The V end was cut by 5 bases, the J end by 0 bases, with 5 bases between. Germline CDR1 SGHAT, CDR2 FQNNGV. CDR3 sequence (DNA): TGTGCCAGCAGCCTTATAGCCAAAAACATTCAGTACTTC. Translated, it gives CASSLIAKNIQYF.

The gene calls are TRBV11-2 and TRBJ2-5; 10 bases agree with TRBD2. In germline, CDR1 is SGHAT, CDR2 FQNNGV. V lost 5 bases to trimming and J lost 4 bases; unmatched junction nucleotides: 4. This CDR3 region has 14 residues. CDR3: CASSPAGGRETQYF. In DNA form, the CDR3 reads TGTGCCAGCAGCCCAGCGGGGGGGCGAGAGACCCAGTACTTC.

J is TRBJ1-2 and V is TRBV13, with D tentatively TRBD1 (5 bases). The CDR3 spans 15 residues. V was trimmed by 1 base and J by 7 bases, leaving 16 bases between them. The germline V gene has CDR1 PRHDT and CDR2 FYEKMQ (reference sequence). The CDR3 DNA reads as TGTGCCAGCAGCTTAGCCAGGGCCAGACGAAGTGGCTACACCTTC. Its translation: CASSLARARRSGYTF.

Ten or more counts support this clone. V usage is TRBV13 and J usage is TRBJ2-4, with TRBD1 as a possible D gene (6 bases). The CDR3 loop spans 19 amino acids. The ends were cut back, 4 bases at V and 1 base at J, with 23 bases in the middle. Looked up from germline, CDR1 is PRHDT and CDR2 is FYEKMQ (reference sequence). CDR3 nucleotide sequence: TGTGCCAGCAGCTCAACCTTCCCTTGGACAGCTAGGGCCAAAAACATTCAGTACTTC. Translation: CASSSTFPWTARAKNIQYF.

The CDR3 spells CASSLDRAAEAFF. DNA of the CDR3: TGTGCCAGCAGCTTGGATAGGGCTGCTGAAGCTTTCTTT. The V and J genes are TRBV5-6 and TRBJ1-1; no clear D. The V and J ends lost 0 bases and 6 bases respectively, with 9 bases between them. The CDR3 consists of 13 residues. Germline CDR1 and CDR2: SGHDT and YYEEEE.

The chain has TRBV30 and TRBJ1-2; D is uncertain. Trimming took 4 bases from V and 1 from J, leaving 10 bases between them. Germline V lookup: CDR1 GTSNPN, CDR2 SVGIG (reference sequence). The CDR3 is 13 amino acids. The CDR3 nucleotides read TGTGCCTGGAATCGCATGGGTAACTATGGCTACACCTTC. This encodes CAWNRMGNYGYTF.

V usage is TRBV4-3 and J usage is TRBJ1-1, with D possibly being TRBD1 (6 bases). The CDR3 loop spans 13 amino acids. Looked up from germline, CDR1 is LGHNA and CDR2 is YSLEER. Trimming removed 4 bases at V and 3 bases at J, with 9 bases between. The CDR3 sequence: CASSPRGDTEAFF. The CDR3 bases are TGCGCCAGCAGCCCCAGGGGTGACACTGAAGCTTTCTTT.

The chain recombines TRBV7-9 with TRBJ1-1; a possible D gene is TRBD1 (6 bases). CDR3 size: 14 residues. The V and J ends lost 4 bases and 0 bases respectively, with 9 bases between them. Germline V gene lookup returns CDR1 SEHNR and CDR2 FQNEAQ (reference sequence). The CDR3 DNA is TGTGCCAGCAGCTACACAGGGATGAACACTGAAGCTTTCTTT. Amino acid sequence: CASSYTGMNTEAFF.

This clone was detected a few times. The gene calls are TRBV30 and TRBJ1-3; 7 bases match TRBD1. Germline CDR1 GTSNPN, CDR2 SVGIG (reference sequence). V lost 3 bases to trimming and J lost 7 bases; unmatched junction nucleotides: 6. There are 13 residues in the CDR3. This chain's CDR3 is CAWRRDSGNTIYF. CDR3 DNA: TGTGCCTGGAGGAGGGACAGCGGGAACACCATATATTTT.

This chain links TRBV7-9 with TRBJ2-3; a possible D gene is TRBD2 (5 bases). The CDR3 loop spans 16 amino acids. The germline CDR1 and CDR2 sequences are SEHNR and FQNEAQ (reference sequence). V was clipped by 7 bases and J by 0 bases, with 17 bases between them. CDR3 in amino acids: CASTLTTGESTDTQYF. The CDR3 bases are TGTGCCAGCACCCTCACAACCGGGGAAAGCACAGATACGCAGTATTTT.